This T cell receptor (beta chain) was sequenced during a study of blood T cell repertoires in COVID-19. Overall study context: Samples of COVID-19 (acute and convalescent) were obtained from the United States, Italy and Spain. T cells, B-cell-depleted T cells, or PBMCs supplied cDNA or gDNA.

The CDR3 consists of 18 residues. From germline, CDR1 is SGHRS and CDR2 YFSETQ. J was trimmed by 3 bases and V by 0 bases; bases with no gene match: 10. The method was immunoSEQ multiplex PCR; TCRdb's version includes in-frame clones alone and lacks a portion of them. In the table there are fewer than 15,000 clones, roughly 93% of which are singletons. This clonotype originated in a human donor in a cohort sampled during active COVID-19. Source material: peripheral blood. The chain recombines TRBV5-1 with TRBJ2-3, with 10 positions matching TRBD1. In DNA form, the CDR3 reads TGCGCCAGCAGCTTGGGACAGGGGGCGTCGGTGTCAACAGATACGCAGTATTTT. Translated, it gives CASSLGQGASVSTDTQYF.